This T cell receptor (beta chain) was captured by sequencing in a study of cytomegalovirus exposure and HLA in healthy donors. A word on this clone: Its target is unknown.

Germline-derived CDR1 and CDR2 are SGHVS and FQNEAQ. The junction had 6 bases not matched to a gene; V was cut back by 2 bases and J by 6 bases. The CDR3 runs 15 residues. Profiling relied on immunoSEQ multiplex PCR, and the TCRdb table lists in-frame clones only, not all of them. The sample gives over 110,000 clones, around four fifths of which show up once; 1.4% is in the top ten. Overall study results and limits: Overall, around 160 TCR beta chains were annotated as cytomegalovirus-associated.

The TCR was taken from a woman in her 30s in good health and CMV-seronegative. This chain joins TRBV7-8 and TRBJ1-5; 8 positions agree with TRBD1. The source material was PBMCs. Written as DNA, the CDR3 is TGTGCCAGCAGCTTAATGACAGGGACAGGTCAGCCCCAGCATTTT. This encodes CASSLMTGTGQPQHF.